The clone carrying this T cell receptor beta chain was detected a few times. The data derive from a study of identical twins. The CDR3 length is 16 residues. Germline CDR1 and CDR2: SGHRS and YFSETQ. The V gene lost 7 bases and the J gene lost 6 bases, with 23 bases spanning the gap. TCRdb re-called the 5' RACE reads with MiXCR, one entry per CDR3 protein. The data show roughly 720,000 distinct CDR3 sequences, with approximately 18% seen just once and 10% to 15% held by the top ten. The same sample was also used in a study of T cells expressing NK-cell markers.

The J gene is TRBJ2-1, the V gene TRBV5-1, with D possibly TRBD2 on 6 matching bases. This clonotype was obtained from a woman in her late teens or twenties in good health. Sequenced input: PBMCs. The CDR3 sequence is CASGPTGRESFNEQFF. For the CDR3, the DNA is TGCGCCAGCGGACCTACGGGGCGGGAATCTTTCAATGAGCAGTTCTTC.